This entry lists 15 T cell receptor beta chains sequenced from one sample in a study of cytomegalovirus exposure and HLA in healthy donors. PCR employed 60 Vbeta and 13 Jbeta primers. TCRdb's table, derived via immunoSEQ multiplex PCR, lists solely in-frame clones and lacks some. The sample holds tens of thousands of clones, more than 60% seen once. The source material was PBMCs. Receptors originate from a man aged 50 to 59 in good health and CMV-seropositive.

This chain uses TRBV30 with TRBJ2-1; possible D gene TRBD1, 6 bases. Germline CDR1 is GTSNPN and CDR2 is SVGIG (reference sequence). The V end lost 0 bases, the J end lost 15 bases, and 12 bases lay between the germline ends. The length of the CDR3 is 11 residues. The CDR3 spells CAWSVGDTRFF. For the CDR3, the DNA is TGTGCCTGGAGTGTAGGGGACACCCGGTTCTTC.

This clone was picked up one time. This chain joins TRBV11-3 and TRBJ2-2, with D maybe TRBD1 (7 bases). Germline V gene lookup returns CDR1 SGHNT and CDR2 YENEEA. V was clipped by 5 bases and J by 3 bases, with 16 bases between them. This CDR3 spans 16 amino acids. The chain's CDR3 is CASSPLAGQYTGELFF. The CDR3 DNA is TGTGCCAGCAGCCCATTGGCGGGACAGTACACCGGGGAGCTGTTTTTT.

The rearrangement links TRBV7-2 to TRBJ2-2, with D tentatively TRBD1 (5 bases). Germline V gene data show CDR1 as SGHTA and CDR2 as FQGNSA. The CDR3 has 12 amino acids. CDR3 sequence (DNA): TGTGTCACTCAGGGGAACACCGGGGAGCTGTTTTTT. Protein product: CVTQGNTGELFF.

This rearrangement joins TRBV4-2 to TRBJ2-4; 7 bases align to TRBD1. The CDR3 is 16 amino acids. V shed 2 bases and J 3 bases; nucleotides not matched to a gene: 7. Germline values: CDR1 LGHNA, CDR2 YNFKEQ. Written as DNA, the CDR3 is TGTGCCAGCAGCCAATCGCACAGGGGAGACAAAAACATTCAGTACTTC. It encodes CASSQSHRGDKNIQYF.

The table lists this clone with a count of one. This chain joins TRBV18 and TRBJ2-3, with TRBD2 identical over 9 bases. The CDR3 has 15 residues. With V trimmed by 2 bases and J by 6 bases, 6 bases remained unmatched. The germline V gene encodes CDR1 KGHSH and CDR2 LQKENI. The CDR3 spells CASSPKLAGLDTQYF. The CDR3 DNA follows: TGTGCCAGCTCACCAAAACTAGCGGGCCTGGATACGCAGTATTTT. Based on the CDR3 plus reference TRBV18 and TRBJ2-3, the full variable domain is NAGVMQNPRHLVRRRGQEARLRCSPMKGHSHVYWYRQLPEEGLKFMVYLQKENIIDESGMPKERFSAEFPKEGPSILRIQQVVRGDSAAYFCASSPKLAGLDTQYFGPGTRLTVL.

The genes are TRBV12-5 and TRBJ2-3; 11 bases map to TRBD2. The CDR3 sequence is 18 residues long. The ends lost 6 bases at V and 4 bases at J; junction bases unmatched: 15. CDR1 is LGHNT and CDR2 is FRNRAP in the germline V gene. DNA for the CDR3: TGTGCTAGTGGCACGCCGGGACTAGCGGTCCCCCCCGCAGATACGCAGTATTTT. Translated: CASGTPGLAVPPADTQYF.

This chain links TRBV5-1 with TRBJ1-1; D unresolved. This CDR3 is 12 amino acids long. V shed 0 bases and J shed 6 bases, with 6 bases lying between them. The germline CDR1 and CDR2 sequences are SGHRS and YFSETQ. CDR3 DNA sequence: TGCGCCAGCAGCTTGGATGACTCTGAAGCTTTCTTT. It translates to CASSLDDSEAFF.

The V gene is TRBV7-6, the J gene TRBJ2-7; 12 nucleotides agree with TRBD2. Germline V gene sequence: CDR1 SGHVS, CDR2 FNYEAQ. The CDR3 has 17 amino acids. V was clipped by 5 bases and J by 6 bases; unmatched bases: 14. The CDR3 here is CASSQGLLAGGPGEQYF. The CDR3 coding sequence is TGTGCCAGCAGCCAGGGCCTTCTAGCGGGAGGGCCGGGCGAGCAGTACTTC.

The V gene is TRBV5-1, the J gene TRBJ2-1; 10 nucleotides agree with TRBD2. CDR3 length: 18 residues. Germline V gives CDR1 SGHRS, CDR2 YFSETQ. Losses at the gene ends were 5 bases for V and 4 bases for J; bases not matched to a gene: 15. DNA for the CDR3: TGCGCCAGCAGGAAGCCGGGACTAGCGCATACTAATTACAATGAGCAGTTCTTC. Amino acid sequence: CASRKPGLAHTNYNEQFF.

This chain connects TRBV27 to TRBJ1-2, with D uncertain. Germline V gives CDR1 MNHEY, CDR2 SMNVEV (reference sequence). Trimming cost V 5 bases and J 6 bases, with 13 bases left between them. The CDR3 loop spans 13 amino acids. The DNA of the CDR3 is TGTGCCAGCAGTATTGCGGGAGGAGATGGCTACACCTTC. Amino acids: CASSIAGGDGYTF.

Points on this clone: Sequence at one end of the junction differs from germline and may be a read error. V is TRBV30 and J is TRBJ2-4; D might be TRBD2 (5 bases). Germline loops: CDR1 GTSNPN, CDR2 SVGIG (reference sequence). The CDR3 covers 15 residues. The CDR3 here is CAWIRLDLAKNSQYF. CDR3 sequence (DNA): TGTGCCTGGATCCGCCTCGATCTAGCCAAAAACAGTCAGTACTTC.

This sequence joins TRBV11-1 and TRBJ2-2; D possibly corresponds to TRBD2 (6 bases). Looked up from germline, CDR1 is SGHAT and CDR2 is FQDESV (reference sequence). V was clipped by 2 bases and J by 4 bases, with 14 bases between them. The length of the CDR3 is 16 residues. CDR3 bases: TGTGCCAGCAGCTTACACCAGGGAGGTAGCACCGGGGAGCTGTTTTTT. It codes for CASSLHQGGSTGELFF.

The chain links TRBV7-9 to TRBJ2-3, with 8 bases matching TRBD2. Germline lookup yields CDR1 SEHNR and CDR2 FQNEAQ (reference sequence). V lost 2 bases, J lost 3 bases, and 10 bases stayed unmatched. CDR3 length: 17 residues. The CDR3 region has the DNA TGTGCCAGCAGCTTAATTAGGCCGGGAGGGCTAACAGATACGCAGTATTTT. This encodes CASSLIRPGGLTDTQYF.

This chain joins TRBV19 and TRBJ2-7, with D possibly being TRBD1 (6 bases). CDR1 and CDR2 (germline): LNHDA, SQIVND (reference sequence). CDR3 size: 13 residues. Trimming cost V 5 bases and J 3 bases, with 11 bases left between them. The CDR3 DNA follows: TGTGCCAGTAGTTTGGCAGGGGACTACGAGCAGTACTTC. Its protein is CASSLAGDYEQYF.

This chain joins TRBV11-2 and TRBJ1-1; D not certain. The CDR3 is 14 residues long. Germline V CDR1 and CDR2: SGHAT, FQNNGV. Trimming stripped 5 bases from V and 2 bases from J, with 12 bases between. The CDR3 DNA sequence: TGTGCCAGCAGCCCCCTCCGGGAAAACACTGAAGCTTTCTTT. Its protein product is CASSPLRENTEAFF.